These 24 T cell receptor beta chains were all obtained from the same sample, sequenced in a study of beta chain features in type 1 diabetes. Reverse transcribing all isolated RNA meant expressed TCRB transcripts were sequenced. Sequenced by immunoSEQ multiplex PCR; TCRdb stores in-frame clones only, minus some. The sample shows approximately 44,000 clones, roughly 49% of them seen only once. The sample was Tregs from blood. The source is a woman under 30 in good health.

The chain combines TRBV27 with TRBJ2-1; 8 bases match TRBD2. This CDR3 region has 16 residues. The junction had 12 bases not matched to a gene; V was cut back by 6 bases and J by 5 bases. Per the germline V gene, CDR1 is MNHEY and CDR2 is SMNVEV (reference sequence). The CDR3 loop is CASRTGGRSPHNEQFF. Written as DNA, the CDR3 is TGTGCCAGCAGAACGGGGGGGCGATCGCCCCACAATGAGCAGTTCTTC.

V usage is TRBV7-9 and J usage is TRBJ2-1; 10 bases agree with TRBD2. This CDR3 comprises 16 residues. Germline loops: CDR1 SEHNR, CDR2 FQNEAQ (reference sequence). With V trimmed by 4 bases and J by 3 bases, 6 bases remained unmatched. The CDR3 DNA reads as TGTGCCAGCAGCTATTCTAGCGGGGGCAGCTACAATGAGCAGTTCTTC. This sequence encodes CASSYSSGGSYNEQFF.

This clone was observed a handful of times. The J gene is TRBJ1-4, the V gene TRBV5-1, with TRBD1 identical over 9 bases. This CDR3 is 16 amino acids long. With V trimmed by 4 bases and J by 3 bases, 7 bases remained unmatched. Germline V gene data show CDR1 as SGHRS and CDR2 as YFSETQ. The CDR3 sequence is CASSPGTGPPNEKLFF. The CDR3 bases are TGCGCCAGCAGCCCTGGGACAGGGCCACCTAATGAAAAACTGTTTTTT.

This clone has just a few counts. V gene TRBV21-1 combines with J gene TRBJ1-1; the table's D call of TRBD1 was not tested on the DNA. TRBV21-1 is annotated as a pseudogene. The CDR3 contains 17 residues. CDR3 protein: CASSKVGDRRLNTEAFF. CDR3 coding DNA: TGTGCCAGCAGCAAAGTCGGGGACAGGAGATTGAACACTGAAGCTTTCTTT.

This sequence joins TRBV5-1 and TRBJ2-7, with 9 bases aligning to TRBD2. With V trimmed by 4 bases and J by 2 bases, 10 bases remained unmatched. The CDR3 totals 16 residues. The V gene's germline CDR1 is SGHRS and CDR2 YFSETQ. CDR3 DNA: TGCGCCAGCAGCCCCCCCGGACTAGCGATCCCCTACGAGCAGTACTTC. Translating it yields CASSPPGLAIPYEQYF.

This clone occurred a few times. The CDR3: CASSSPRTGNNNEQFF. The CDR3, as DNA: TGTGCCAGCAGCTCCCCAAGGACTGGCAATAACAATGAGCAGTTCTTC. The V and J genes are TRBV11-2 and TRBJ2-1, with D perhaps TRBD2 (5 bases). Germline V gene data show CDR1 as SGHAT and CDR2 as FQNNGV. The germline V and J ends were trimmed by 4 bases and 5 bases, with 18 bases remaining between them. The CDR3 extends over 16 amino acids. The variable domain in full, with the rest retrieved from reference TRBV11-2 and TRBJ2-1, is EAGVAQSPRYKIIEKRQSVAFWCNPISGHATLYWYQQILGQGPKLLIQFQNNGVVDDSQLPKDRFSAERLKGVDSTLKIQPAKLEDSAVYLCASSSPRTGNNNEQFFGPGTRLTVL.

The chain is built from TRBV7-2 and TRBJ2-3, with TRBD2 identical over 10 bases. CDR1 is SGHTA and CDR2 is FQGNSA in the germline V gene. Trimming removed 4 bases from V and 4 bases from J; junction bases left unmatched: 14. CDR3 length: 18 amino acids. CDR3 coding DNA: TGTGCCAGCAGCTCAAGTCCCCTTAGCGGGAGGAGGGCAGATACGCAGTATTTT. Translated, it gives CASSSSPLSGRRADTQYF. The entire variable domain, with the rest obtained from reference TRBV7-2 and TRBJ2-3, is as follows: GAGVSQSPSNKVTEKGKDVELRCDPISGHTALYWYRQSLGQGLEFLIYFQGNSAPDKSGLPSDRFSAERTGGSVSTLTIQRTQQEDSAVYLCASSSSPLSGRRADTQYFGPGTRLTVL.

The chain carries TRBV7-2 and TRBJ2-7; no definite D call. Germline loops: CDR1 SGHTA, CDR2 FQGNSA. The CDR3 has 13 residues. V lost 5 bases and J lost 1, with 9 bases in between. The CDR3 DNA follows: TGTGCCAGCAGCCCTCTAGTGTCCTACGAGCAGTACTTC. Translated, it gives CASSPLVSYEQYF.

V usage is TRBV18 and J usage is TRBJ1-1; the match to TRBD1 covers 7 bases. V shed 3 bases and J 6 bases; nucleotides not matched to a gene: 1. Germline V gene data show CDR1 as KGHSH and CDR2 as LQKENI. The CDR3 totals 12 residues. The CDR3 DNA reads TGTGCCAGCTCACCCGACAGGGCTGAAGCTTTCTTT. Encoded protein: CASSPDRAEAFF. Full variable domain (rest looked up from reference TRBV18 and TRBJ1-1): NAGVMQNPRHLVRRRGQEARLRCSPMKGHSHVYWYRQLPEEGLKFMVYLQKENIIDESGMPKERFSAEFPKEGPSILRIQQVVRGDSAAYFCASSPDRAEAFFGQGTRLTVV.

This clone was seen only a few times. The CDR3 sequence: CASRGTGENIQYF. Here the CDR3 DNA reads TGTGCCAGCAGAGGGACAGGGGAAAACATTCAGTACTTC. This chain connects TRBV6-5 to TRBJ2-4; TRBD1 matches 10 bases. Trimming removed 6 bases from V and 5 bases from J; junction bases left unmatched: 1. The germline V gene encodes CDR1 MNHEY and CDR2 SVGAGI. The CDR3 is 13 amino acids.

Only a few counts were recorded for this clone. The chain is built from TRBV28 and TRBJ2-3; D may be TRBD2 (6 bases). CDR1 is MDHEN, CDR2 SYDVKM, per germline. V lost 2 bases to trimming and J lost 4 bases, with 10 bases between them. There are 14 residues in the CDR3. The CDR3 DNA is TGTGCCAGCAGTTTACCTAGCGAACCAGATACGCAGTATTTT. Protein: CASSLPSEPDTQYF.

The rearrangement uses TRBV2 and TRBJ2-5; 8 bases fit TRBD2. This CDR3 spans 16 amino acids. Germline V gene lookup returns CDR1 SNHLY and CDR2 FYNNEI. Trimming at V came to 7 bases and at J to 2 bases, leaving 12 bases not matched to a gene. The CDR3 coding sequence is TGTGCCAGCATAGGGACCGGCGGGAGGTTTCAAGAGACCCAGTACTTC. It is translated as CASIGTGGRFQETQYF.

The chain carries TRBV7-8 and TRBJ2-3, with 8 bases matching TRBD2. Trimming cost V 2 bases and J 6 bases; bases outside gene matches: 10. The CDR3 consists of 16 residues. Germline values: CDR1 SGHVS, CDR2 FQNEAQ. As DNA, the CDR3 is TGTGCCAGCAGCTTAACACTAGCGGTCTCCGGGGATACGCAGTATTTT. Its translation: CASSLTLAVSGDTQYF.

The chain recombines TRBV6-6 with TRBJ1-5; 9 nucleotides line up with TRBD1. V lost 6 bases and J lost 3; bases outside the gene matches: 6. Germline CDR1 reads MNHNY; CDR2 reads SVGAGI (reference sequence). This CDR3 region has 15 residues. CDR3 amino acids: CASRTRDRDNQPQHF. The DNA of the CDR3 is TGTGCCAGCAGAACCCGGGACAGGGACAATCAGCCCCAGCATTTT.

The chain recombines TRBV6-1 with TRBJ2-2; D might be TRBD1 (6 bases). Germline V gene sequence: CDR1 MNHNS, CDR2 SASEGT. The CDR3 loop spans 15 amino acids. The ends were cut back, 6 bases at V and 0 bases at J, with 11 bases in the middle. Here the CDR3 reads CASSPGTPNTGELFF. The CDR3 DNA follows: TGTGCCAGCAGCCCCGGGACACCGAACACCGGGGAGCTGTTTTTT.

The CDR3 is CASSPGTVNTGELFF. The CDR3 DNA reads TGCGCCAGCAGCCCAGGGACAGTGAACACCGGGGAGCTGTTTTTT. This chain connects TRBV5-1 to TRBJ2-2, with 7 bases aligning to TRBD1. CDR1 and CDR2 (germline): SGHRS, YFSETQ. V lost 4 bases to trimming and J lost 1 base; unmatched junction nucleotides: 4. The CDR3 has 15 residues.

The chain employs TRBV7-3 and TRBJ1-1; possible D gene TRBD1, 6 bases. The V gene lost 0 bases and the J gene lost 0 bases, with 14 bases spanning the gap. The germline V gene has CDR1 SGHTA and CDR2 FQGTGA. This CDR3 is 17 amino acids long. CDR3 amino acids: CASSLTPGHDLNTEAFF. CDR3 in DNA: TGTGCCAGCAGCTTAACCCCGGGACACGACTTGAACACTGAAGCTTTCTTT.

The chain has TRBV5-1 and TRBJ2-1; 12 bases are shared with TRBD2. The germline CDR1 and CDR2 sequences are SGHRS and YFSETQ. J was trimmed by 8 bases and V by 1 base; bases with no gene match: 16. The CDR3 contains 19 residues. CDR3 nucleotides: TGCGCCAGCAGCTTGAGAGGGGACGCTAGCGGGAGGGCCCTGTATGAGCAGTTCTTC. Amino acids: CASSLRGDASGRALYEQFF.

This chain joins TRBV11-2 and TRBJ2-1, with 11 bases matching TRBD2. Germline trimming cut 0 bases from V and 7 bases from J; bases unmatched to any gene: 5. From germline, CDR1 is SGHAT and CDR2 FQNNGV. The CDR3 loop spans 16 amino acids. The CDR3, as DNA: TGTGCCAGCAGCTTAGACCTAGCGGGAGGCCGGAATGAGCAGTTCTTC. The encoded protein is CASSLDLAGGRNEQFF.

This clone was counted once. This chain connects TRBV28 to TRBJ2-5, with D possibly matching TRBD2 (5 bases). The CDR3 is 12 amino acids. Germline V gives CDR1 MDHEN, CDR2 SYDVKM. The V gene lost 5 bases and the J gene lost 13 bases, with 17 bases spanning the gap. The CDR3 nucleotides are TGTGCCAGCAGTCCGGTCCGGGCTCGGGGGTACTTC. It translates to CASSPVRARGYF.

The chain recombines TRBV28 with TRBJ2-5; tentative D call: TRBD2 (6 bases). Germline V gene sequence: CDR1 MDHEN, CDR2 SYDVKM. Trimming removed 6 bases at V and 2 bases at J, with 13 bases between. This CDR3 contains 14 residues. In DNA form, the CDR3 reads TGTGCCAGCAGGTTGGGACTTATACAAGAGACCCAGTACTTC. Its translation: CASRLGLIQETQYF.

This clone appeared a few times. The chain is built from TRBV28 and TRBJ1-2; TRBD1 aligns across 8 bases. There are 16 residues in the CDR3. V lost 3 bases and J lost 2; bases outside the gene matches: 8. The germline V gene encodes CDR1 MDHEN and CDR2 SYDVKM. Written as DNA, the CDR3 is TGTGCCAGCAGTTTGCCTCGTGACAGGGGAAACTATGGCTACACCTTC. It yields the protein CASSLPRDRGNYGYTF.

The J gene is TRBJ2-5, the V gene TRBV29-1, with a tentative D call TRBD2 (5 bases). Looked up from germline, CDR1 is SQVTM and CDR2 is ANQGSEA. CDR3 length: 13 residues. Trimming stripped 7 bases from V and 1 base from J, with 13 bases between. The CDR3 nucleotides read TGCAGCGCCGAGGGAGAGTTCCAAGAGACCCAGTACTTC. Translation gives CSAEGEFQETQYF.

This clone was seen more than once but under ten times. The chain is built from TRBV5-6 and TRBJ2-1; D possibly corresponds to TRBD2 (6 bases). Per germline, CDR1 SGHDT and CDR2 YYEEEE. The V gene lost 0 bases and the J gene lost 6 bases, with 7 bases spanning the gap. This CDR3 region has 13 residues. CDR3 loop: CASSLVGGNEQFF. In nucleotides, the CDR3 is TGTGCCAGCAGCTTGGTGGGGGGCAATGAGCAGTTCTTC.